The clone carrying this TCR beta chain was seen a few times. Its antigen remains unidentified. Profiled with immunoSEQ multiplex PCR; TCRdb holds only in-frame clones, not every one. The sample has roughly 18,000 clones, roughly nine tenths seen once. Germline CDR1 is SGHDT and CDR2 is YYEEEE. V gave up 5 bases and J gave up 2 bases; unmatched junction bases: 10. This CDR3 is built from 16 residues. The entry originates in a study of lymphopenia after photon versus proton radiotherapy. Broader study findings: A bigger post-nadir fall in TCR diversity correlated inversely with survival time in deceased patients. Relative stability marked proton patients; photon patients lost diversity and naive cells. After the lymphocyte nadir, photon-treated repertoires showed oligoclonal expansion, especially of CD8+ Temra cells.

The TCR sequence derives from a woman in her forties with cholangiocarcinoma. The gene calls are TRBV5-6 and TRBJ1-2, with TRBD1 matching 9 bases. The starting material was peripheral blood, obtained from a patient treated with photon-based radiotherapy. The DNA for the CDR3 is TGTGCCAGCAGTGGGACTCGGGACAGGGCAAACTATGGCTACACCTTC. Its translation: CASSGTRDRANYGYTF.